These T cell receptor beta chains were read from a single sample in a study of shared clonotypes between healthy human individuals. TCRdb keeps only in-frame clones here, not all; method: immunoSEQ multiplex PCR. The sample comprises roughly 2,000,000 clones, about 95% of which are singletons, and roughly 1% rests with the top ten. The sample taken for sequencing was naive CD8+ T cells sorted from blood. Source of these receptors: a man younger than 30 in good health. Both conserved end residues are part of each CDR3. The order of the fields is clone size, J gene, V gene, D gene, CDR3 protein, CDR3 DNA. D genes are given only for firm matches. Where a row states a size, it is once, few, many or the class of an expanded clone; other rows omit it.

size: NA
J: TRBJ1-6
V: TRBV11-3
D: NA
CDR3: CASRRFPSYNSPLHF
DNA: TGTGCCAGCAGGAGGTTTCCCTCCTATAATTCACCCCTCCACTTT

size: NA
J: TRBJ1-3
V: TRBV7-2
D: TRBD1
CDR3: CASSWGTGAAGNTIYF
DNA: TGTGCCAGCAGCTGGGGGACAGGGGCAGCGGGAAACACCATATATTTT

size: NA
J: TRBJ1-1
V: TRBV5-1
D: TRBD1
CDR3: CASSFGTGETEAFF
DNA: TGCGCCAGCAGCTTCGGCACAGGGGAGACTGAAGCTTTCTTT

size: NA
J: TRBJ1-1
V: TRBV20-1
D: NA
CDR3: CSADLLKAFF
DNA: TGCAGTGCTGACCTTCTGAAAGCTTTCTTT

size: NA
J: TRBJ2-7
V: TRBV4-1
D: NA
CDR3: CASSQDTRDWRDEQYF
DNA: TGCGCCAGCAGCCAAGATACCCGGGACTGGAGGGACGAGCAGTACTTC

size: NA
J: TRBJ2-3
V: TRBV27
D: TRBD2
CDR3: CASSPGTSGGALYF
DNA: TGTGCCAGCAGTCCAGGGACTAGCGGGGGGGCACTGTATTTT

size: many
J: TRBJ2-3
V: TRBV7-9
D: TRBD2
CDR3: CASSSGSNADTQYF
DNA: TGTGCCAGCAGTAGCGGGAGTAACGCAGATACGCAGTATTTT

size: NA
J: TRBJ2-1
V: TRBV10-2
D: NA
CDR3: CASRPADNEQFF
DNA: TGCGCCAGCAGACCAGCAGACAATGAGCAGTTCTTC

size: NA
J: TRBJ2-7
V: TRBV4-1
D: TRBD1
CDR3: CASSPGQSSYEQYF
DNA: TGCGCCAGCAGCCCGGGACAGAGCTCCTACGAGCAGTACTTC

size: NA
J: TRBJ2-2
V: TRBV5-4
D: NA
CDR3: CASSFRPGELFF
DNA: TGTGCCAGCAGCTTCCGTCCCGGGGAGCTGTTTTTT

size: NA
J: TRBJ2-7
V: TRBV7-2
D: TRBD1
CDR3: CASSEPQGARAYEQYF
DNA: TGTGCCAGCAGCGAACCCCAGGGGGCTAGGGCCTACGAGCAGTACTTC